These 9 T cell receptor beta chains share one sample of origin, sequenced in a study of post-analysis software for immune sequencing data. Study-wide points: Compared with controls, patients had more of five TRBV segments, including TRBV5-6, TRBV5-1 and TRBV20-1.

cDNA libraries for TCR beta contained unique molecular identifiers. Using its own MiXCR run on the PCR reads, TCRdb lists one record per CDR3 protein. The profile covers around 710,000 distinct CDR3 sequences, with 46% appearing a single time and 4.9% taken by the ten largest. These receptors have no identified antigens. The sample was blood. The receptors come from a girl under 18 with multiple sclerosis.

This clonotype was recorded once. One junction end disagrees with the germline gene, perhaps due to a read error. CDR3 coding DNA: TGTGCCAGCAGTTACCGCGGGAGCCAGGGTAATGGGCAGTTCTTC. Protein: CASSYRGSQGNGQFF. The chain carries TRBV6-5 and TRBJ2-1; 7 bases are shared with TRBD2. CDR3 length: 15 residues. Germline loops: CDR1 MNHEY, CDR2 SVGAGI.

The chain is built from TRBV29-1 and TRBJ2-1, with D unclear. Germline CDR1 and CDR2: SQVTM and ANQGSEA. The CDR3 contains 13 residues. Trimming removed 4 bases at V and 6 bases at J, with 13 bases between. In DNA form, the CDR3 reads TGCAGCGTTGTCGACCGCAAACCCAATGAGCAGTTCTTC. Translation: CSVVDRKPNEQFF.

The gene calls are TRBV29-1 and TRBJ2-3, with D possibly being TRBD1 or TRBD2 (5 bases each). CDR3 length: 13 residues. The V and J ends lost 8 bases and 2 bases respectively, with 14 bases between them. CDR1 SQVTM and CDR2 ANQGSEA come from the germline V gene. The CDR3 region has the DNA TGCAGCATCCGGGACCAGGACACAGATACGCAGTATTTT. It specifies CSIRDQDTDTQYF.

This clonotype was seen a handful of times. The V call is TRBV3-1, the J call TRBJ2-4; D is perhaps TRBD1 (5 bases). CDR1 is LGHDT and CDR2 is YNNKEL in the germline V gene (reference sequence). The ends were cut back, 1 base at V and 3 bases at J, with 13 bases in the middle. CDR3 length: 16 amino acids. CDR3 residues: CASSQGPGLDKNIQYF. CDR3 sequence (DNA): TGTGCCAGCAGCCAAGGTCCAGGGCTTGACAAAAACATTCAGTACTTC.

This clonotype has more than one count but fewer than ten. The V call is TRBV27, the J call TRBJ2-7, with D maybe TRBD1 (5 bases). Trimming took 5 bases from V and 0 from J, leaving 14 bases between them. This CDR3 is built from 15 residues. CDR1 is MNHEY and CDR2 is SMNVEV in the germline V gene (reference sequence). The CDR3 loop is CASSPRQGLSYEQYF. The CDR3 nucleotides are TGTGCCAGCAGTCCCCGCCAGGGCCTCTCCTACGAGCAGTACTTC.

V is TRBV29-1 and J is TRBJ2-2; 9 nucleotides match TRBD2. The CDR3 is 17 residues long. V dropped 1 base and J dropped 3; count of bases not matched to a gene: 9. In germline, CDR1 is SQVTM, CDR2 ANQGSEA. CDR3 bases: TGCAGCGTTGAAGGGGGCCCTGGCGGGAGGGACACCGGGGAGCTGTTTTTT. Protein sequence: CSVEGGPGGRDTGELFF.

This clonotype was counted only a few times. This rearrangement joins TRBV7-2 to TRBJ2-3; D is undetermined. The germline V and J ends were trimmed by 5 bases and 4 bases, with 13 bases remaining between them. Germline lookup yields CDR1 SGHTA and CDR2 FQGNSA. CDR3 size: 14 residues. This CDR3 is CASSPGPSADTQYF. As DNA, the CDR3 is TGTGCCAGCAGCCCAGGACCATCGGCAGATACGCAGTATTTT.

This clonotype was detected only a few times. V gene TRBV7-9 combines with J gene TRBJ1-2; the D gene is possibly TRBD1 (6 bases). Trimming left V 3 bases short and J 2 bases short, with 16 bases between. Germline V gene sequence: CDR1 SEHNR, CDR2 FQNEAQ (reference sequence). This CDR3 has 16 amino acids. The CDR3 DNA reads TGTGCCAGCAGCTTGACAGGAACGGAAGGAAACTATGGCTACACCTTC. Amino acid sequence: CASSLTGTEGNYGYTF.

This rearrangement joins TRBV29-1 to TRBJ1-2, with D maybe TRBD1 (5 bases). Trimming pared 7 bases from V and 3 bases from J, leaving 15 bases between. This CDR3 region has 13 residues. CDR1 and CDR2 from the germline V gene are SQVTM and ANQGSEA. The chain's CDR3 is CSGRGDGDYGYTF. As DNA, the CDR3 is TGCAGCGGGCGAGGGGACGGGGACTATGGCTACACCTTC.